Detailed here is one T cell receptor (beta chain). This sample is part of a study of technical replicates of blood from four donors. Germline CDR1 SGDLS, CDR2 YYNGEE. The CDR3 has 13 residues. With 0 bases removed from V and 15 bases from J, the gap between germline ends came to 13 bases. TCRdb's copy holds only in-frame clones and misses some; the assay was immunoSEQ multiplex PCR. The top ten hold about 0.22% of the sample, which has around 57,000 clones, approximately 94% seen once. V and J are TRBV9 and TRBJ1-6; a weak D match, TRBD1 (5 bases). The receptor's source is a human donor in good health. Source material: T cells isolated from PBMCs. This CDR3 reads CASSVGVQGLLHF. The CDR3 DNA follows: TGTGCCAGCAGCGTAGGCGTCCAGGGCCTCCTCCACTTT.